A single sample is the source of the 14 T cell receptor beta chains below, sequenced in a study of blood T cell repertoires in COVID-19. Method: immunoSEQ multiplex PCR; TCRdb's copy keeps in-frame clones and lacks some. The table has tens of thousands of clones, about four fifths seen once. Sequenced material: peripheral blood. These receptor sequences come from a man aged 30-40 years with COVID-19, enrolled during active disease.

This clone was seen a few times. The CDR3 nucleotides are TGTCGGGCGGGCAGCATGAACACTGAAGCTTTCTTT. Translating gives CRAGSMNTEAFF. The rearrangement uses TRBV27 and TRBJ1-1, with D hard to call. The CDR3 length is 12 residues. CDR1 MNHEY and CDR2 SMNVEV come from the germline V gene (reference sequence).

J is TRBJ2-7 and V is TRBV24-1, with D tentatively TRBD1 (5 bases). Trimming pared 8 bases from V and 6 bases from J, leaving 10 bases between. The CDR3 runs 11 residues. The germline V gene has CDR1 KGHDR and CDR2 SFDVKD. The CDR3 loop is CATKGVGEQYF. DNA of the CDR3: TGTGCCACCAAAGGGGTCGGCGAGCAGTACTTC.

The V call is TRBV5-4, the J call TRBJ1-2; TRBD1 matches 7 bases. The CDR3 spans 14 residues. Germline V gives CDR1 SGHNT, CDR2 YYREEE (reference sequence). V lost 1 base, J lost 2 bases, and 2 bases stayed unmatched. The CDR3: CASSLLTGNYGYTF. In DNA, the CDR3 is TGTGCCAGCAGCTTGCTGACAGGGAACTATGGCTACACCTTC.

The rearrangement joins TRBV28 to TRBJ2-3; 7 bases are shared with TRBD1. The CDR3 has 15 residues. Losses at the gene ends were 5 bases for V and 0 bases for J; bases not matched to a gene: 5. In germline, CDR1 is MDHEN, CDR2 SYDVKM. The CDR3 sequence is CASSPGTASTDTQYF. The CDR3 DNA reads TGTGCCAGCAGTCCAGGGACAGCTAGCACAGATACGCAGTATTTT.

This clone has a handful of counts. The chain employs TRBV7-9 and TRBJ2-7; 10 bases agree with TRBD2. Trimming cost V 1 base and J 1 base; bases outside gene matches: 7. Per the germline V gene, CDR1 is SEHNR and CDR2 is FQNEAQ (reference sequence). This CDR3 region has 17 residues. The chain's CDR3 is CASSLDGPAGGSYEQYF. CDR3 DNA sequence: TGTGCCAGCAGCTTAGATGGACCAGCGGGAGGGTCCTACGAGCAGTACTTC.

The rearrangement links TRBV5-1 to TRBJ1-6; TRBD1 matches 9 bases. Looked up from germline, CDR1 is SGHRS and CDR2 is YFSETQ. After removal of 4 bases from V and 8 bases from J, the junction contained 4 bases not matched to a gene. The CDR3 sequence is 14 residues long. CDR3 residues: CASSRDREDSPLHF. CDR3 coding DNA: TGCGCCAGCAGCCGGGACAGGGAGGATTCACCCCTCCACTTT.

The CDR3 DNA sequence: TGTGCCAGCAGCCAAGATCTTGGCCAGGGGAGTGGCTACACCTTC. This sequence encodes CASSQDLGQGSGYTF. V usage is TRBV3-1 (or the pseudogene TRBV3-2) and J usage is TRBJ1-2; tentatively, D is TRBD1 (6 bases). CDR3 length: 15 amino acids. Between the trimmed V and J ends, which lost 0 bases and 7 bases, there was a span of 15 bases. Germline CDR1 LGHDT, CDR2 YNNKEL (reference sequence).

This rearrangement joins TRBV7-9 to TRBJ1-1; TRBD1 matches 8 bases. Germline V gene sequence: CDR1 SEHNR, CDR2 FQNEAQ (reference sequence). Unmatched junction bases numbered 11, after V lost 4 bases and J lost 4 bases. This CDR3 is built from 16 residues. CDR3: CASSSSGGGTGTEAFF. DNA of the CDR3: TGTGCCAGCAGCTCCTCAGGGGGCGGAACGGGCACTGAAGCTTTCTTT.

The chain is built from TRBV27 and TRBJ1-1; D ambiguous. Deletions cut 4 bases from V and 0 bases from J, with 12 bases between. The CDR3 has 15 residues. Germline loops: CDR1 MNHEY, CDR2 SMNVEV (reference sequence). This chain's CDR3 is CASSSSAEMNTEAFF. The CDR3 DNA sequence: TGTGCCAGCAGTTCATCGGCAGAAATGAACACTGAAGCTTTCTTT.

The rearrangement links TRBV12-5 to TRBJ1-4; 7 nucleotides line up with TRBD1. The CDR3 is made up of 15 amino acids. The germline V gene encodes CDR1 LGHNT and CDR2 FRNRAP. J was trimmed by 13 bases and V by 6 bases; bases with no gene match: 17. Here the CDR3 reads CASGPAGTEENGLFF. Written as DNA, the CDR3 is TGTGCTAGTGGGCCCGCCGGGACAGAGGAAAATGGACTGTTTTTT. Filled out from reference TRBV12-5 and TRBJ1-4, the complete variable domain reads DARVTQTPRHKVTEMGQEVTMRCQPILGHNTVFWYRQTMMQGLELLAYFRNRAPLDDSGMPKDRFSAEMPDATLATLKIQPSEPRDSAVYFCASGPAGTEENGLFFGSGTQLSVL.

CDR3 in DNA: TGTGCCAGCAGTGAATACGGGACTGAAGCTTTCTTT. Translated: CASSEYGTEAFF. V gene TRBV25-1 combines with J gene TRBJ1-1, with D uncertain. CDR3 length equals 12 residues. Trimming pared 0 bases from V and 5 bases from J, leaving 4 bases between. Germline V gene lookup returns CDR1 MGHDK and CDR2 SYGVNS.

This chain joins TRBV5-5 and TRBJ2-7, with 10 nucleotides matching TRBD1. The V gene end was trimmed by 3 bases and the J gene end by 2 bases; junction bases not matched to a gene: 8. CDR1 is SGHKS and CDR2 is YYEKEE in the germline V gene (reference sequence). CDR3 size: 16 residues. This CDR3 reads CASSWRGQGLPYEQYF. The CDR3 coding sequence is TGTGCCAGCAGCTGGAGGGGACAGGGGTTACCCTACGAGCAGTACTTC. The variable domain in full, with the rest retrieved from reference TRBV5-5 and TRBJ2-7, is DAGVTQSPTHLIKTRGQQVTLRCSPISGHKSVSWYQQVLGQGPQFIFQYYEKEERGRGNFPDRFSARQFPNYSSELNVNALLLGDSALYLCASSWRGQGLPYEQYFGPGTRLTVT.

V gene TRBV5-1 combines with J gene TRBJ2-3; no clear D. V lost 2 bases and J 3 bases, leaving 19 bases between the germline ends. CDR3 length: 17 residues. Looked up from germline, CDR1 is SGHRS and CDR2 is YFSETQ. Written as DNA, the CDR3 is TGCGCCAGCAGCTTAGAACAGATACCAACTGGGACAGATACGCAGTATTTT. Its protein is CASSLEQIPTGTDTQYF.

The J gene is TRBJ1-1, the V gene TRBV5-1; TRBD1 aligns across 7 bases. The germline CDR1 and CDR2 sequences are SGHRS and YFSETQ. The V and J ends lost 0 bases and 8 bases, in that order; junction bases with no gene match: 7. The CDR3 consists of 14 residues. In DNA, the CDR3 is TGCGCCAGCAGCTTGGTTCCGGGACAGAGCGAAGCTTTCTTT. Translation: CASSLVPGQSEAFF.